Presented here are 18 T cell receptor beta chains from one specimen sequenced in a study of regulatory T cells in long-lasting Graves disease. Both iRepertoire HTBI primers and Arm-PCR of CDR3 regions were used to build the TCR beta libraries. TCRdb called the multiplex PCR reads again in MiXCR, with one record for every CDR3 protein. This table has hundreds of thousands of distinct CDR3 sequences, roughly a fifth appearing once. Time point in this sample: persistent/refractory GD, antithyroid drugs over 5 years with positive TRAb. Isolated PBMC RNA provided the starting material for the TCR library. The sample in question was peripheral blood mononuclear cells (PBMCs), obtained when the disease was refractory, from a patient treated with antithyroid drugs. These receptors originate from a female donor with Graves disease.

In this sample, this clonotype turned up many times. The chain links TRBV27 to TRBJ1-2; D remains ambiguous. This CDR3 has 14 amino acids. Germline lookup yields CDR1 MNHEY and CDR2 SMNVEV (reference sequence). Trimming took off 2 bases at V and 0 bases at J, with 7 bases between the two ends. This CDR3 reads CASSLMATNYGYTF. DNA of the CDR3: TGTGCCAGCAGTTTAATGGCTACTAACTATGGCTACACCTTC.

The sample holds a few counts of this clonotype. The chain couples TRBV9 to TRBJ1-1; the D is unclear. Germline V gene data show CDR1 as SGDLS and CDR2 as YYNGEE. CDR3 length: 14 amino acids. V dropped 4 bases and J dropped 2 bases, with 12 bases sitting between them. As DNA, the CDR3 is TGTGCCAGCAGCCCCAGAGCTCAAAACACTGAAGCTTTCTTT. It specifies CASSPRAQNTEAFF. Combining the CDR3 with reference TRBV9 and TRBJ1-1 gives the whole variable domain DSGVTQTPKHLITATGQRVTLRCSPRSGDLSVYWYQQSLDQGLQFLIQYYNGEERAKGNILERFSAQQFPDLHSELNLSSLELGDSALYFCASSPRAQNTEAFFGQGTRLTVV.

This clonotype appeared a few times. CDR3 amino acids: CASNPTVGRSSYEQYF. CDR3 in DNA: TGCGCCAGCAACCCAACGGTGGGACGAAGCTCCTACGAGCAGTACTTC. The chain uses TRBV5-1 and TRBJ2-7; D is perhaps TRBD1 or TRBD2 (5 bases each). The V and J ends lost 6 bases and 0 bases respectively, with 19 bases between them. Germline values: CDR1 SGHRS, CDR2 YFSETQ. The CDR3 is made up of 16 amino acids.

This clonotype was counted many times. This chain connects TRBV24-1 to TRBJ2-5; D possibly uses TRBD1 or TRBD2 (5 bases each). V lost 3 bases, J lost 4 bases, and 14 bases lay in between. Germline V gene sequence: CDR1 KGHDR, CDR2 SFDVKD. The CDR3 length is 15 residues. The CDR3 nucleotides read TGTGCCACCAGTGATCCCGGGACCCGGGTAGAGACCCAGTACTTC. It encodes CATSDPGTRVETQYF.

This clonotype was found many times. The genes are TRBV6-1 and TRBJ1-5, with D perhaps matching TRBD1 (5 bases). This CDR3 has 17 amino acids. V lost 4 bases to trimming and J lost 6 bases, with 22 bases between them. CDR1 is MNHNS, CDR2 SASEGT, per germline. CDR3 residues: CASSAKPGWGLGQPQHF. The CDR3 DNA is TGTGCCAGCAGTGCAAAACCAGGGTGGGGCTTAGGTCAGCCCCAGCATTTT.

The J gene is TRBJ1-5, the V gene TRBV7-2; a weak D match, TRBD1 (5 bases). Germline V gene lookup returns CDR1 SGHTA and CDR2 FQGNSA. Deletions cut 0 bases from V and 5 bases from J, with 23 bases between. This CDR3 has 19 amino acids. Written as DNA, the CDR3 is TGTGCCAGCAGCTTAGCGCGGGTGAGACAGACCGGTCGCGATCAGCCCCAGCATTTT. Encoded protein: CASSLARVRQTGRDQPQHF.

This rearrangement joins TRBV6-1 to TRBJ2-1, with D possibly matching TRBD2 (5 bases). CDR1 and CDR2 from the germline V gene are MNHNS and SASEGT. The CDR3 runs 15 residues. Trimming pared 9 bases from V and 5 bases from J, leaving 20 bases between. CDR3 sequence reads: CASGGRGRGHNEQFF. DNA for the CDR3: TGTGCCAGTGGAGGACGAGGGCGAGGGCACAATGAGCAGTTCTTC.

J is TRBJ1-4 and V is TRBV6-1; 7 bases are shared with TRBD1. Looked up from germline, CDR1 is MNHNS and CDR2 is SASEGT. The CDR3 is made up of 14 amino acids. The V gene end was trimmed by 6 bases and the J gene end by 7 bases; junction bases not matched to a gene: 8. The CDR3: CASRSTGAVEKLFF. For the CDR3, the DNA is TGTGCCAGCAGGTCCACAGGGGCAGTTGAAAAACTGTTTTTT.

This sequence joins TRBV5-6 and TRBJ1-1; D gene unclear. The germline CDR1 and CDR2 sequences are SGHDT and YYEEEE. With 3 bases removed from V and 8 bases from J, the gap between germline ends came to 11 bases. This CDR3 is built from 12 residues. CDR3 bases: TGTGCCAGCAGCTCCTGGACCTTCGAAGCTTTCTTT. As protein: CASSSWTFEAFF.

CDR3 bases: TGTGCCAGCAGTTATGAGCGGGGGAGATACTTTAGGAATGAGCAGTTCTTC. Translating it yields CASSYERGRYFRNEQFF. V and J are TRBV6-2 or TRBV6-3 and TRBJ2-1; TRBD2 aligns across 8 bases. Germline CDR1 MNHEY, CDR2 SVGEGT. With V trimmed by 3 bases and J by 7 bases, 14 bases remained unmatched. CDR3 length equals 17 residues.

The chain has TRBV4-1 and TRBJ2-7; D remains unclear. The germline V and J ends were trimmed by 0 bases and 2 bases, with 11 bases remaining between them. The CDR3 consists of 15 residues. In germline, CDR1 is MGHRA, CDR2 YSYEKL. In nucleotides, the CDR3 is TGCGCCAGCAGCCAAGATATAAGGCTGACCTACGAGCAGTACTTC. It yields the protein CASSQDIRLTYEQYF.

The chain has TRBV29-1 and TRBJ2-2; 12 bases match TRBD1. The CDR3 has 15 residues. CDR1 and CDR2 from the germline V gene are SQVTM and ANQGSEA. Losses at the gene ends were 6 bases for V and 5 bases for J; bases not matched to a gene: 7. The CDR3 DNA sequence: TGCAGCGTATACCGGGACAGGGGGCGTACCGGGGAGCTGTTTTTT. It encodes CSVYRDRGRTGELFF.

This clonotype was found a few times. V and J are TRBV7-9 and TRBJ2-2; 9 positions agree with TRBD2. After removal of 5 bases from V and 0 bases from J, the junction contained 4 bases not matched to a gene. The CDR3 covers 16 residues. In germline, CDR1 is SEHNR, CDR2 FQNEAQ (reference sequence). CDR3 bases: TGTGCCAGCAGCGTTAGCGGGAGCGCGAACACCGGGGAGCTGTTTTTT. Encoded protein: CASSVSGSANTGELFF. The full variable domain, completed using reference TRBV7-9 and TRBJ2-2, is DTGVSQNPRHKITKRGQNVTFRCDPISEHNRLYWYRQTLGQGPEFLTYFQNEAQLEKSRLLSDRFSAERPKGSFSTLEIQRTEQGDSAMYLCASSVSGSANTGELFFGEGSRLTVL.

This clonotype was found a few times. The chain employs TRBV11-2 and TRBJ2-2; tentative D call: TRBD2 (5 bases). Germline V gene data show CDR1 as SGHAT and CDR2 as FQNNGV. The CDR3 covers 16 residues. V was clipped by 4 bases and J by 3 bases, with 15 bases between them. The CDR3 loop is CASSYGSGEHTGELFF. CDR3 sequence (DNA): TGTGCCAGCAGCTATGGGTCCGGGGAACACACCGGGGAGCTGTTTTTT.

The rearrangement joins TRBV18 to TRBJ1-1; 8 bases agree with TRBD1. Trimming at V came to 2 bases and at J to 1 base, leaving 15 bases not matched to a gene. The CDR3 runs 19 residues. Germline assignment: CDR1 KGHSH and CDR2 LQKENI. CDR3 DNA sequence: TGTGCCAGCTCACCATTGTTAGGGACAGGCCCCCTCACGAACACTGAAGCTTTCTTT. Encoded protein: CASSPLLGTGPLTNTEAFF.

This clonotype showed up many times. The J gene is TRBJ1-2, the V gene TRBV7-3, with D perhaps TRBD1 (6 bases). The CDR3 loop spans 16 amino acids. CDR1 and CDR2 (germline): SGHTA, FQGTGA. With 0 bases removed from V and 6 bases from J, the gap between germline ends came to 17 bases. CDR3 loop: CASSLTPTEGVHGYTF. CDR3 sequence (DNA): TGTGCCAGCAGCTTAACCCCGACAGAGGGGGTACATGGCTACACCTTC.

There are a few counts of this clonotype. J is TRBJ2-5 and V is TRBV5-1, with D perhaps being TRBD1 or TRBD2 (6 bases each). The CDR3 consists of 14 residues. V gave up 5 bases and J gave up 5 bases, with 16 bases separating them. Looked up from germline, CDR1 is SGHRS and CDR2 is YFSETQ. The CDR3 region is CASSIQGTVETQYF. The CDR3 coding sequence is TGCGCCAGCAGTATTCAGGGGACTGTCGAGACCCAGTACTTC.

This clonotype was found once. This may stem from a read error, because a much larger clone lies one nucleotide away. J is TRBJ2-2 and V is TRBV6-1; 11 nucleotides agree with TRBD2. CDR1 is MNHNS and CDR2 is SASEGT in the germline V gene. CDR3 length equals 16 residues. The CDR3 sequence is CASSLLAGASTGELSF. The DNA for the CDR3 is TGTGCCAGCAGCTTACTAGCGGGAGCTTCCACCGGGGAGCTGTCTTTT.